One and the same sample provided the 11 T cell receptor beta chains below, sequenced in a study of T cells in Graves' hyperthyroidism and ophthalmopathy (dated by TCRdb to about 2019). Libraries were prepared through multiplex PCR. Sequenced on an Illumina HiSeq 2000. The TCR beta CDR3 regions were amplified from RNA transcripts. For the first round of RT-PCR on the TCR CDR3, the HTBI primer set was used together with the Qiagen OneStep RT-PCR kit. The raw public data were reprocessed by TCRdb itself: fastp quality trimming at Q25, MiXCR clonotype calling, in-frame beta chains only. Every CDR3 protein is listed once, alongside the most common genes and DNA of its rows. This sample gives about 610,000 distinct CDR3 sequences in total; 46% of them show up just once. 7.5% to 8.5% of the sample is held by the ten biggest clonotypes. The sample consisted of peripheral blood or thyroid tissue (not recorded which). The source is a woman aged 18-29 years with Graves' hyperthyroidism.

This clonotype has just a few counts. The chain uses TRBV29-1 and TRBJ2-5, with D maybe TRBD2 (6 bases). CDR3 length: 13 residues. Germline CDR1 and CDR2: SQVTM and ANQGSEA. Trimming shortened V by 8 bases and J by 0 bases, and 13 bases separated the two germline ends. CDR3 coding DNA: TGCAGCTTGGGGGGACCACACCAAGAGACCCAGTACTTC. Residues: CSLGGPHQETQYF.

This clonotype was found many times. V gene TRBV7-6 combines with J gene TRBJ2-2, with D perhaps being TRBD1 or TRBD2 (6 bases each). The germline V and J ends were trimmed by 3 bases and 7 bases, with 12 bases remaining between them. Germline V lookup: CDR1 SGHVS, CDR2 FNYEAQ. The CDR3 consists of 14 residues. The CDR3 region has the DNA TGTGCCAGCAGCTTTGAAGGGGGAGGCGGGGAGCTGTTTTTT. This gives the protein CASSFEGGGGELFF.

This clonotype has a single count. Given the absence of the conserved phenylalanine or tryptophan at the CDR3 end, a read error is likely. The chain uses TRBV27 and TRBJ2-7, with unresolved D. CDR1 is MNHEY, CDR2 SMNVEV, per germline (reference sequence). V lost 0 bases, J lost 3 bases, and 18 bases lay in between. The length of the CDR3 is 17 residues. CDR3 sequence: CASSLSPGGNDGYEQYL. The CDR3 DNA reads TGTGCCAGCAGTTTATCCCCAGGCGGTAATGATGGCTACGAGCAGTACCTC.

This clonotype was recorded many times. The CDR3 is CASGATQLGQGGNQPQHF. The CDR3 DNA reads TGTGCTAGTGGTGCTACCCAACTCGGACAGGGGGGCAATCAGCCCCAGCATTTT. The V and J genes are TRBV12-5 and TRBJ1-5; 10 bases line up with TRBD1. Germline CDR1 and CDR2: LGHNT and FRNRAP. CDR3 length: 18 amino acids. The J segment lost 2 bases and the V segment lost 5 bases, leaving 12 bases of the junction unmatched.

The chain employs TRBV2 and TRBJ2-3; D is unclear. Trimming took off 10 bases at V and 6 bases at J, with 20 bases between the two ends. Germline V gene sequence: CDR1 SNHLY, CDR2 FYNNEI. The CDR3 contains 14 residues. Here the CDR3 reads CAISLLSYQDTQYF. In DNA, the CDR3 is TGTGCCATTTCGCTACTATCATACCAGGATACGCAGTATTTT.

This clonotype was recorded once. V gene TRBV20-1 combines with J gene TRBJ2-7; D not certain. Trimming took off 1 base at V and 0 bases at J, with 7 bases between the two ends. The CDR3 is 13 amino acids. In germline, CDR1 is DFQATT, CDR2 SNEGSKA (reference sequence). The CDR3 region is CSARAFTSYEQYF. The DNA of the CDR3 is TGCAGTGCTAGAGCGTTTACCTCCTACGAGCAGTACTTC.

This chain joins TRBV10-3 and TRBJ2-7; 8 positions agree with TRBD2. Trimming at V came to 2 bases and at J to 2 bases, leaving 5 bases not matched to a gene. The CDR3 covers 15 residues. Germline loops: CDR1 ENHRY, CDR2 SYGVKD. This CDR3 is CAISEASGSTYEQYF. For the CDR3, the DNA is TGTGCCATCAGTGAGGCTAGCGGGTCTACCTACGAGCAGTACTTC.

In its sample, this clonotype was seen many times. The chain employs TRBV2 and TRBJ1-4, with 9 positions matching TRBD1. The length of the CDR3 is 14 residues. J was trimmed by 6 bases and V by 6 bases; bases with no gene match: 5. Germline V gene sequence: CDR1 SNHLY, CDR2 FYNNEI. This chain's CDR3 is CASRGRDRDEKLFF. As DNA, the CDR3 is TGTGCCAGCAGGGGACGGGACAGGGATGAAAAACTGTTTTTT.

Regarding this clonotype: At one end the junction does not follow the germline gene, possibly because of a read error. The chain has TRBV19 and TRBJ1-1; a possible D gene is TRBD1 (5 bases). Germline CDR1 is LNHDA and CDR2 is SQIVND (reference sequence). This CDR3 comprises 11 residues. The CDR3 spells CVVRENGEASF. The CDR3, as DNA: TGTGTCGTCAGGGAGAATGGTGAAGCTTCCTTT.

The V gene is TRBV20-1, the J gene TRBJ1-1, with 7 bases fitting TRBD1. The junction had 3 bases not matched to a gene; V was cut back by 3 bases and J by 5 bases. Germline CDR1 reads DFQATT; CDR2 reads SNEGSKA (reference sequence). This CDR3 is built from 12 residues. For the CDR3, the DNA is TGCAGTGCTAGTAAGGACAGGACTGAAGCTTTCTTT. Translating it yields CSASKDRTEAFF.

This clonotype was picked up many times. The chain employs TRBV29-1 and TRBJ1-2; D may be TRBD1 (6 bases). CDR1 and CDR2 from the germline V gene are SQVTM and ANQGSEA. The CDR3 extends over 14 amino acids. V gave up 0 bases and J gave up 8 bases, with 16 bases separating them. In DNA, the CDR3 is TGCAGCGTTGAAGATAAGGGGGTTTTAGGGGGCTACACCTTC. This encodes CSVEDKGVLGGYTF.